The entry below gives a single T cell receptor beta chain sequence along with its context. Clones were sequenced by immunoSEQ multiplex PCR, and TCRdb holds only the in-frame ones, with some missing. Of about 120,000 clones detected, just over 70% appear once; the ten largest clones hold approximately 0.86%. The CDR3 sequence is 14 residues long. Germline V gene lookup returns CDR1 SGDLS and CDR2 YYNGEE. After removal of 3 bases from V and 9 bases from J, the junction contained 10 bases not matched to a gene. The entry originates in a study of blood T cell repertoires in COVID-19. Study information: Collection of acute and convalescent COVID-19 samples took place in the United States, Italy and Spain.

Sequencing was done on a sample of peripheral blood. The TCR was taken from a human donor with acute or convalescent COVID-19. The donor label of this sample is uncertain. The V call is TRBV9, the J call TRBJ2-7; TRBD1 aligns across 9 bases. The CDR3 loop is CASSGGQGKRVQYF. CDR3 nucleotides: TGTGCCAGCAGCGGGGGACAGGGAAAACGAGTGCAGTACTTC.